Included here is one TCR beta chain sequence, with context. Its target is unknown. These data are taken from a study of cytomegalovirus exposure and HLA in healthy donors. Study results and limitations: Later analysis demonstrated an association between a missense DCLRE1C variant and TCR beta V- and J-gene trimming.

The PCR made use of 60 Vbeta and 13 Jbeta primers. Assay used: immunoSEQ multiplex PCR; TCRdb lists only in-frame clones, some missing. The sample contains roughly 100,000 clones, 65% to 80% of which appear only once. The germline V gene has CDR1 KGHSH and CDR2 LQKENI. The CDR3 has 15 residues. The germline V and J ends were trimmed by 6 bases and 3 bases, with 15 bases remaining between them. The chain employs TRBV18 and TRBJ2-1, with D possibly matching TRBD2 (5 bases). Specimen: PBMCs. The clonotype comes from a woman aged 45 to 65 in good health and CMV-seropositive. DNA of the CDR3: TGTGCCAGCTCCCGGGATCTATCGGACTACAATGAGCAGTTCTTC. The encoded protein is CASSRDLSDYNEQFF.